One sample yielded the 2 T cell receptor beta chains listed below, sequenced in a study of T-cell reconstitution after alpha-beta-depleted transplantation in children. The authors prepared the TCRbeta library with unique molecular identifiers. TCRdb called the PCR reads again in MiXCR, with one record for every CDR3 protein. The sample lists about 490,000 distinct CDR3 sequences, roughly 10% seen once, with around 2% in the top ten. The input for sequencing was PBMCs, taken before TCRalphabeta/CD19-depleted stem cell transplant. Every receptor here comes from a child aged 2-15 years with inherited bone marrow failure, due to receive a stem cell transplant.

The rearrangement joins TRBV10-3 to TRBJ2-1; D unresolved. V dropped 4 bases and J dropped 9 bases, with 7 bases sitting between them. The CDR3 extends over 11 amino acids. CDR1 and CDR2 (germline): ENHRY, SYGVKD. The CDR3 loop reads CAISVASEQFF. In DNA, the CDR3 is TGTGCCATCAGTGTAGCCAGTGAGCAGTTCTTC.

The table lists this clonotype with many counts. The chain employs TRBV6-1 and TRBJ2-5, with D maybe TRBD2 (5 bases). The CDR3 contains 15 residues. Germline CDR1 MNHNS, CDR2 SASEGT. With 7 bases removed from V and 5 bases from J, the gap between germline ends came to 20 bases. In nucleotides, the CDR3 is TGTGCCAGCACCCCCCAACTAGGTCGATGGGAGACCCAGTACTTC. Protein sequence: CASTPQLGRWETQYF.